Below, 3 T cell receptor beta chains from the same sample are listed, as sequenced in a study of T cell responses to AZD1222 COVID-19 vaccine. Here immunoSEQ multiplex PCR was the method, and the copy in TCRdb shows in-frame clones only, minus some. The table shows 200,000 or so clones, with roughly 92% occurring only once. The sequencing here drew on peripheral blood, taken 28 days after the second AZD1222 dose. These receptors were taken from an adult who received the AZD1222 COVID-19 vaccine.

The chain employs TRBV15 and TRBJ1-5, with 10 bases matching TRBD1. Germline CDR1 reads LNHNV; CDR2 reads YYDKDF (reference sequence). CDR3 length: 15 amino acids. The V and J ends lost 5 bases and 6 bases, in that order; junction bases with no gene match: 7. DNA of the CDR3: TGTGCCACCAGCCCCCGGGACAGGGGATTTCAGCCCCAGCATTTT. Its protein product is CATSPRDRGFQPQHF.

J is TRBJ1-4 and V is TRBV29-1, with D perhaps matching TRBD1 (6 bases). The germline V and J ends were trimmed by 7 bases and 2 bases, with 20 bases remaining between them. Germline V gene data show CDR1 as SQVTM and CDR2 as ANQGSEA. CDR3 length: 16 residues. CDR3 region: CSADGGRGSTNEKLFF. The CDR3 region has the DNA TGCAGCGCAGACGGGGGCAGGGGATCTACTAATGAAAAACTGTTTTTT.

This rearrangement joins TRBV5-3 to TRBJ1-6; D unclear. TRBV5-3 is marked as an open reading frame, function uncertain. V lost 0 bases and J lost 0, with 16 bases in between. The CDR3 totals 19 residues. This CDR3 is CARSLAIVGQSSYNSPLHF. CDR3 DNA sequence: TGTGCCAGAAGCTTGGCAATAGTGGGTCAAAGCTCCTATAATTCACCCCTCCACTTT.